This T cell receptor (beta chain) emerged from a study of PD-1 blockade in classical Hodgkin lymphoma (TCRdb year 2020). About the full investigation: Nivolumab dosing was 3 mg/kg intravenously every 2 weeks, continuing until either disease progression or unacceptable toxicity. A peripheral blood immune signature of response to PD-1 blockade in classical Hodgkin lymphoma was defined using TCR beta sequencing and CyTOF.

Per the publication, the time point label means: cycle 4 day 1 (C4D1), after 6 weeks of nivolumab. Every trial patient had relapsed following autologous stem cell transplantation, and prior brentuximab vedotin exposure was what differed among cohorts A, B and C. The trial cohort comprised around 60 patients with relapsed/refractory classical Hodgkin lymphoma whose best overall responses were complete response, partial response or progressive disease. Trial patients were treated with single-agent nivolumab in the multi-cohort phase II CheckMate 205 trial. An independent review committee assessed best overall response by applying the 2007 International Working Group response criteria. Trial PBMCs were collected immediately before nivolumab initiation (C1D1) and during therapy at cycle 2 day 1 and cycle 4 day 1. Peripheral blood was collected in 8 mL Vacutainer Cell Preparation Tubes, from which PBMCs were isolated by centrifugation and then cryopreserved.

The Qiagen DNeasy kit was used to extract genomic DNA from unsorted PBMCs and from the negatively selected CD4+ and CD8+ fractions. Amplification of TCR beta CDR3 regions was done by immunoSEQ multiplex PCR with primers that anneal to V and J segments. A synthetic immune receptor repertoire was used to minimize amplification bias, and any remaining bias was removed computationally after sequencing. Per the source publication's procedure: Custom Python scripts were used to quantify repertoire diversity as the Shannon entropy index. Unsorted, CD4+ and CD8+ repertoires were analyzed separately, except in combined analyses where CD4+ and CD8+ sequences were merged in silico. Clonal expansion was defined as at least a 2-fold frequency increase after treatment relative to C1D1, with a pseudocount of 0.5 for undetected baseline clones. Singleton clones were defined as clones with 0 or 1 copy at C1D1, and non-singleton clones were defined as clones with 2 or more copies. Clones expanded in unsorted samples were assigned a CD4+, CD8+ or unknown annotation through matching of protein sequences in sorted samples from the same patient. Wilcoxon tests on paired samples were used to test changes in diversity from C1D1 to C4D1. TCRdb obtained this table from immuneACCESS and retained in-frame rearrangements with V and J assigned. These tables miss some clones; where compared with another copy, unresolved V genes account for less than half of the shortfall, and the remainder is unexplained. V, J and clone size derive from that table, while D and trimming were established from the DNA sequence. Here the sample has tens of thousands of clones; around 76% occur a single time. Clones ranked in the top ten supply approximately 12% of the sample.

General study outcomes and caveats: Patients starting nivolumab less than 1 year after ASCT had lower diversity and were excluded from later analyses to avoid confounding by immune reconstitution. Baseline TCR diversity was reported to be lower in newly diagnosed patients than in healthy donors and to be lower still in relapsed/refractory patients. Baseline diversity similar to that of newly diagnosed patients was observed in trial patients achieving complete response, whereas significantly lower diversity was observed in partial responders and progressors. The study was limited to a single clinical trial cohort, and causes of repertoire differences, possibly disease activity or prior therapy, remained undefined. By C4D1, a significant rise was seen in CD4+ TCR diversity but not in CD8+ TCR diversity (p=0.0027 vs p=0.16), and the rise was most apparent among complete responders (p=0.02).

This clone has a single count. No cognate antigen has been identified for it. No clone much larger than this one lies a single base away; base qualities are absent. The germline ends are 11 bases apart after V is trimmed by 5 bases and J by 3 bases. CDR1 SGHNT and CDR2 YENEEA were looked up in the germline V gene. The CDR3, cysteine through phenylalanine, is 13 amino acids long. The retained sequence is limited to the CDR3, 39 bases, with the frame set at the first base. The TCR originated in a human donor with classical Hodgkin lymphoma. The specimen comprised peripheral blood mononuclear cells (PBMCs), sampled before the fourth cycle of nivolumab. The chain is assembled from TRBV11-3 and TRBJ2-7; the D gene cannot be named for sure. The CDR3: CASSPGRDYEQYF. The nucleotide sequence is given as TGTGCCAGCAGCCCTGGCAGAGACTACGAGCAGTACTTC.